Below, 26 T cell receptor beta chains from the same sample are listed, as sequenced in a study of blood T cell repertoires in COVID-19. The assay was immunoSEQ multiplex PCR, and TCRdb's table has in-frame clones only and misses some. The sample holds about 220,000 clones, 75% to 90% seen once. Sequencing used peripheral blood. The receptors were sampled from a woman in her seventies with COVID-19, enrolled during active disease.

The chain recombines TRBV5-1 with TRBJ2-3; D is perhaps TRBD1 (6 bases). CDR1 is SGHRS and CDR2 is YFSETQ in the germline V gene. V dropped 3 bases and J dropped 3 bases, with 17 bases sitting between them. This CDR3 contains 16 residues. CDR3 nucleotides: TGCGCCAGCAGCTCGTCTACAGGGAGTGGGACAGATACGCAGTATTTT. Residues: CASSSSTGSGTDTQYF.

Here the CDR3 DNA reads TGTGCCAGCAGTTTAGTCGACGAGCAGTACTTC. It specifies CASSLVDEQYF. The chain combines TRBV27 with TRBJ2-7; D is uncertain. Germline values: CDR1 MNHEY, CDR2 SMNVEV (reference sequence). The CDR3 length is 11 residues. Trimming shortened V by 2 bases and J by 5 bases, and 4 bases separated the two germline ends.

This chain joins TRBV2 and TRBJ2-1; 7 bases are shared with TRBD2. Trimming at V came to 6 bases and at J to 0 bases, leaving 5 bases not matched to a gene. Germline assignment: CDR1 SNHLY and CDR2 FYNNEI. The CDR3 has 15 residues. As DNA, the CDR3 is TGTGCCAGCAGCAAGGGACTAAACTCCTACAATGAGCAGTTCTTC. Its translation: CASSKGLNSYNEQFF.

This sequence joins TRBV2 and TRBJ1-1; D is unresolved. Trimming removed 3 bases at V and 7 bases at J, with 12 bases between. CDR1 is SNHLY and CDR2 is FYNNEI in the germline V gene. The CDR3 length is 13 residues. CDR3 loop: CASSEGGGGEAFF. DNA of the CDR3: TGTGCCAGCAGTGAGGGTGGAGGTGGTGAAGCTTTCTTT.

This chain joins TRBV24-1 and TRBJ2-5; no clear D gene. Trimming pared 2 bases from V and 2 bases from J, leaving 8 bases between. CDR1 KGHDR and CDR2 SFDVKD come from the germline V gene. The CDR3 spans 14 residues. CDR3 amino acids: CATSDSAVQETQYF. CDR3 bases: TGTGCCACCAGTGATTCTGCAGTTCAAGAGACCCAGTACTTC.

The chain uses TRBV30 and TRBJ1-6; D is perhaps TRBD1 (5 bases). V shed 7 bases and J shed 4 bases, with 11 bases lying between them. This CDR3 has 13 residues. Germline CDR1 GTSNPN, CDR2 SVGIG (reference sequence). CDR3 amino acids: CAFMTAYNSPLHF. For the CDR3, the DNA is TGTGCCTTTATGACAGCTTATAATTCACCCCTCCACTTT.

This clone turned up a few times. The chain has TRBV11-2 and TRBJ2-5; TRBD2 aligns across 8 bases. This CDR3 spans 15 amino acids. CDR1 and CDR2 from the germline V gene are SGHAT and FQNNGV. V shed 1 base and J 7 bases; nucleotides not matched to a gene: 8. The CDR3 bases are TGTGCCAGCAGCTTAGCGGCGGGGGGCTTAGGGACCCAGTACTTC. It codes for CASSLAAGGLGTQYF.

This sequence joins TRBV6-5 and TRBJ1-2; tentatively, D is TRBD1 (6 bases). V lost 0 bases and J lost 6, with 17 bases in between. The length of the CDR3 is 16 residues. CDR1 MNHEY and CDR2 SVGAGI come from the germline V gene. CDR3 amino acids: CASSYSVSRGGDGYTF. CDR3 nucleotides: TGTGCCAGCAGTTACTCGGTATCTCGAGGGGGTGATGGCTACACCTTC.

V and J are TRBV4-1 and TRBJ2-1, with 11 bases matching TRBD2. CDR1 is MGHRA and CDR2 is YSYEKL in the germline V gene. After removal of 5 bases from V and 6 bases from J, the junction contained 6 bases not matched to a gene. The CDR3 totals 15 residues. The DNA for the CDR3 is TGCGCCAGCAGCACGTACGGGACTAGCGGCAATGAGCAGTTCTTC. Translating it yields CASSTYGTSGNEQFF.

This clone was seen just once. The V gene is TRBV7-9, the J gene TRBJ2-1; D may be TRBD2 (6 bases). V was trimmed by 5 bases and J by 0 bases, leaving 11 bases between them. This CDR3 spans 15 amino acids. CDR1 and CDR2 (germline): SEHNR, FQNEAQ (reference sequence). CDR3 DNA sequence: TGTGCCAGCAGCATCGGGACTGGCTCCTACAATGAGCAGTTCTTC. It translates to CASSIGTGSYNEQFF.

This chain uses TRBV9 with TRBJ1-1, with 9 bases identical to TRBD1. Unmatched junction bases numbered 6, after V lost 0 bases and J lost 0 bases. This CDR3 has 17 amino acids. Germline V lookup: CDR1 SGDLS, CDR2 YYNGEE. The CDR3 loop reads CASSVVDRGPMNTEAFF. CDR3 in DNA: TGTGCCAGCAGCGTAGTGGACAGGGGACCCATGAACACTGAAGCTTTCTTT.

V and J are TRBV4-2 and TRBJ1-2; 8 nucleotides agree with TRBD1. V lost 6 bases to trimming and J lost 3 bases; unmatched junction nucleotides: 3. The CDR3 is made up of 13 amino acids. The V gene's germline CDR1 is LGHNA and CDR2 YNFKEQ. The CDR3 DNA reads as TGTGCCAGCAGGATGACAGGGGACTATGGCTACACCTTC. As protein: CASRMTGDYGYTF.

The chain has TRBV19 and TRBJ2-7; TRBD1 aligns across 9 bases. The trim removed 3 bases at V and 5 bases at J, leaving 2 bases unmatched. CDR1 LNHDA and CDR2 SQIVND come from the germline V gene (reference sequence). The CDR3 covers 13 residues. The CDR3 sequence is CASSIRTGDEQYF. The CDR3 bases are TGTGCCAGTAGTATTAGGACAGGGGACGAGCAGTACTTC.

This sequence joins TRBV5-1 and TRBJ1-5, with TRBD1 as a possible D gene (5 bases). CDR1 and CDR2 from the germline V gene are SGHRS and YFSETQ. The CDR3 extends over 14 amino acids. Between the trimmed V and J ends, which lost 4 bases and 0 bases, there was a span of 8 bases. The CDR3 sequence is CASSVDNSNQPQHF. As DNA, the CDR3 is TGCGCCAGCAGCGTGGACAATAGCAATCAGCCCCAGCATTTT.

This chain joins TRBV28 and TRBJ1-1; no reliable D call. The CDR3 consists of 15 residues. Trimming stripped 3 bases from V and 3 bases from J, with 14 bases between. Germline assignment: CDR1 MDHEN and CDR2 SYDVKM. The CDR3 DNA reads TGTGCCAGCAGTTTGCCGACATCCCTTTACACTGAAGCTTTCTTT. The encoded protein is CASSLPTSLYTEAFF.

The chain couples TRBV7-3 to TRBJ2-1; TRBD2 aligns across 7 bases. The J segment lost 6 bases and the V segment lost 6 bases, leaving 14 bases of the junction unmatched. The CDR3 extends over 16 amino acids. Germline V lookup: CDR1 SGHTA, CDR2 FQGTGA. Here the CDR3 DNA reads TGTGCCAGCAGTCCTCGGCAAGGTCAGCGGGGCAATGAGCAGTTCTTC. Translation gives CASSPRQGQRGNEQFF.

V usage is TRBV5-1 and J usage is TRBJ1-2; TRBD1 matches 8 bases. With 1 base clipped from V and 3 bases from J, the junction kept 8 bases outside the gene matches. The CDR3 is 16 amino acids. CDR1 is SGHRS and CDR2 is YFSETQ in the germline V gene. The CDR3 coding sequence is TGCGCCAGCAGCTTGAGGCAGGGGGCATACGACTATGGCTACACCTTC. Its translation is CASSLRQGAYDYGYTF.

V gene TRBV9 combines with J gene TRBJ2-3, with TRBD2 matching 8 bases. The CDR3 totals 16 residues. Trimming at V came to 3 bases and at J to 0 bases, leaving 6 bases not matched to a gene. Germline V gene sequence: CDR1 SGDLS, CDR2 YYNGEE. This chain's CDR3 is CASSAFSGTSTDTQYF. CDR3 DNA: TGTGCCAGCAGCGCGTTTAGCGGGACTAGCACAGATACGCAGTATTTT.

This clone was found a few times. The V and J genes are TRBV5-5 and TRBJ1-3; D call uncertain. This CDR3 is built from 14 residues. V lost 6 bases and J 1 base, leaving 11 bases between the germline ends. Germline V lookup: CDR1 SGHKS, CDR2 YYEKEE (reference sequence). The CDR3 nucleotides read TGTGCCAGCACCTTTGGCTTTTCTGGAAACACCATATATTTT. Its translation is CASTFGFSGNTIYF.

The chain joins TRBV27 to TRBJ2-5; D gene ambiguous. Per the germline V gene, CDR1 is MNHEY and CDR2 is SMNVEV (reference sequence). Trimming left V 6 bases short and J 5 bases short, with 19 bases between. The CDR3 runs to 15 residues. The CDR3 spells CASSSPAAGEETQYF. The CDR3, as DNA: TGTGCCAGCAGCTCGCCGGCGGCTGGAGAGGAGACCCAGTACTTC.

This clone was counted a few times. The chain recombines TRBV18 with TRBJ1-2; D is perhaps TRBD1 (5 bases). V lost 2 bases and J lost 4, with 11 bases in between. This CDR3 is built from 14 residues. Germline-derived CDR1 and CDR2 are KGHSH and LQKENI. CDR3 residues: CASSPEQAIYGYTF. In DNA form, the CDR3 reads TGTGCCAGCTCACCAGAACAGGCAATCTATGGCTACACCTTC.

The chain links TRBV19 to TRBJ2-1; maybe TRBD2 (6 bases). CDR3 length: 15 residues. V dropped 7 bases and J dropped 4 bases, with 17 bases sitting between them. Germline values: CDR1 LNHDA, CDR2 SQIVND (reference sequence). Written as DNA, the CDR3 is TGTGCCAGTACCCGAAAAAGTAGCGGATACAATGAGCAGTTCTTC. Protein: CASTRKSSGYNEQFF. Full variable domain (missing parts from reference TRBV19 and TRBJ2-1): DGGITQSPKYLFRKEGQNVTLSCEQNLNHDAMYWYRQDPGQGLRLIYYSQIVNDFQKGDIAEGYSVSREKKESFPLTVTSAQKNPTAFYLCASTRKSSGYNEQFFGPGTRLTVL.

The chain uses TRBV28 and TRBJ2-3; 11 bases line up with TRBD2. V dropped 7 bases and J dropped 2; count of bases not matched to a gene: 8. This CDR3 contains 16 residues. Germline V lookup: CDR1 MDHEN, CDR2 SYDVKM. The CDR3 loop reads CASILPGLAATDTQYF. The CDR3 DNA reads TGTGCCAGCATCCTCCCGGGACTAGCGGCCACAGATACGCAGTATTTT. The whole variable domain, filled in from reference TRBV28 and TRBJ2-3, reads DVKVTQSSRYLVKRTGEKVFLECVQDMDHENMFWYRQDPGLGLRLIYFSYDVKMKEKGDIPEGYSVSREKKERFSLILESASTNQTSMYLCASILPGLAATDTQYFGPGTRLTVL.

The chain employs TRBV28 and TRBJ2-5; the D is unclear. CDR3 size: 14 residues. V lost 5 bases, J lost 2 bases, and 12 bases lay in between. Germline V CDR1 and CDR2: MDHEN, SYDVKM. The CDR3 nucleotides read TGTGCCAGCAGTAAAAATAAAGCACAAGAGACCCAGTACTTC. Its translation is CASSKNKAQETQYF.

The V and J genes are TRBV4-3 and TRBJ2-7; 7 bases agree with TRBD1. CDR1 is LGHNA and CDR2 is YSLEER in the germline V gene. With 4 bases clipped from V and 6 bases from J, the junction kept 9 bases outside the gene matches. The CDR3 is 14 amino acids. The CDR3 DNA reads TGCGCCAGCAGCCCAGAGAGGGGGCGTGGCGAGCAGTACTTC. This codes for CASSPERGRGEQYF.

The V gene is TRBV13, the J gene TRBJ2-7, with 7 bases matching TRBD2. The germline gives CDR1 PRHDT, CDR2 FYEKMQ (reference sequence). V lost 4 bases to trimming and J lost 7 bases; unmatched junction nucleotides: 10. CDR3 size: 14 residues. CDR3 bases: TGTGCCAGCAGCTCCGGGAGGAGGCTTCGGGAGCAGTACTTC. Its translation is CASSSGRRLREQYF.